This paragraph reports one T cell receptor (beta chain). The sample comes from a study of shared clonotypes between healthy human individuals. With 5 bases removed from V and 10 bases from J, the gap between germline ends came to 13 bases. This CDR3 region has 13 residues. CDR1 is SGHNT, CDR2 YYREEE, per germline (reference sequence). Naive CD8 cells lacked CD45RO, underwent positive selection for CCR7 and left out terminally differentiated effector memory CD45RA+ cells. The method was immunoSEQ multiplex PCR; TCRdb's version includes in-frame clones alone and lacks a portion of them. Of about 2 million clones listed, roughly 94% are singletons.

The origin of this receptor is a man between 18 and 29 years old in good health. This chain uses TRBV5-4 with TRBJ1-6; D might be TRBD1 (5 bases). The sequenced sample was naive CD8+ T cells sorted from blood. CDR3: CASRLAGDSPLHF. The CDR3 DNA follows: TGTGCCAGCAGACTAGCTGGGGACTCACCCCTCCACTTT.